This paragraph covers one T cell receptor beta chain sequence. V dropped 5 bases and J dropped 2; count of bases not matched to a gene: 5. CDR1 is MNHEY, CDR2 SMNVEV, per germline (reference sequence). This CDR3 region has 14 residues. TCRdb's copy holds only in-frame clones and misses some; the assay was immunoSEQ multiplex PCR. The top ten clones hold 3.5% to 4% of a sample with about 230,000 clones, roughly 91% of them seen once. The data are from a study of blood T cell repertoires in COVID-19. The rearrangement uses TRBV27 and TRBJ1-1; 7 positions match TRBD1. The TCR originated in a woman under 40 with acute COVID-19. The sample taken for sequencing was PBMCs or T cells enriched from blood (not recorded which). The CDR3 is CASSLNRGNTEAFF. CDR3 sequence (DNA): TGTGCCAGCAGTCTGAACAGGGGAAACACTGAAGCTTTCTTT.